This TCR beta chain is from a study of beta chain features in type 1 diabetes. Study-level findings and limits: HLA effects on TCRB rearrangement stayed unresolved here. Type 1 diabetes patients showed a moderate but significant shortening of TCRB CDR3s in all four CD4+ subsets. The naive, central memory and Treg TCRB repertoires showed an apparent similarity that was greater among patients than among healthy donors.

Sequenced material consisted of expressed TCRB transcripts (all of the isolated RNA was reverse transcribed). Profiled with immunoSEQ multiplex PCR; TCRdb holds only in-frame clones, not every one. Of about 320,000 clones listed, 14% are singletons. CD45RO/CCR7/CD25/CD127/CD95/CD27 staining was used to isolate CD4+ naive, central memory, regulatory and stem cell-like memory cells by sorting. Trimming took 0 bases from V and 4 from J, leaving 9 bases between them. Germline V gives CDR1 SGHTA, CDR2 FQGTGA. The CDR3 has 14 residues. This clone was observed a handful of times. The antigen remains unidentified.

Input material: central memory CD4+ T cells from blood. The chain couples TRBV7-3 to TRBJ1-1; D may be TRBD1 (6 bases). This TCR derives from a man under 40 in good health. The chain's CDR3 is CASSLTGGGTEAFF. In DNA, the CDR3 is TGTGCCAGCAGCTTAACAGGGGGAGGCACTGAAGCTTTCTTT.